This TCR beta chain appears in the sequencing data of a study of PD-1 blockade in classical Hodgkin lymphoma. Measured with immunoSEQ multiplex PCR; TCRdb has only the in-frame clones, and not every one. The sample yields more than 45,000 clones, 73% seen once. Study observations and caveats: Compared with baseline, CD4+ but not CD8+ TCR diversity had risen significantly by C4D1. The study reported lower baseline TCR diversity in newly diagnosed patients than in healthy donors.

For this clone: The antigen remains unidentified.

Germline CDR1 reads MDHEN; CDR2 reads SYDVKM. The CDR3 has 16 residues. V lost 3 bases to trimming and J lost 6 bases; unmatched junction nucleotides: 11. Exposure to brentuximab vedotin varied, and each patient had relapsed following autologous stem cell transplantation. Sequencing was performed on peripheral blood mononuclear cells (PBMCs), taken at baseline. The rearrangement links TRBV28 to TRBJ2-1; 7 bases agree with TRBD2. The TCR sequence derives from a human donor with classical Hodgkin lymphoma. CDR3 nucleotide sequence: TGTGCCAGCAGTTTTTCGGGGAGGGCAATATCCAATGAGCAGTTCTTC. The encoded protein is CASSFSGRAISNEQFF.